This T cell receptor (beta chain) was captured by sequencing in a study of preoperative IRX-2 immunotherapy in early breast cancer. Measured with immunoSEQ multiplex PCR; TCRdb has only the in-frame clones, and not every one. The data show roughly 62,000 clones, roughly 95% seen once. The CDR3 is made up of 14 amino acids. Germline V gene sequence: CDR1 SGHVS, CDR2 FQNEAQ. Trimming shortened V by 1 base and J by 0 bases, and 7 bases separated the two germline ends. The treatment is: preoperative locoregional IRX-2 cytokine immunotherapy. This phase Ib study tested locoregional IRX-2 cytokine immunotherapy given before surgery.

The receptor was derived from a human donor with breast cancer. The sample was gathered from a patient treated with IRX-2 immunotherapy. This sequence joins TRBV7-8 and TRBJ2-7, with D hard to call. The CDR3 loop is CASSLEAGSYEQYF. CDR3 bases: TGTGCCAGCAGCTTAGAAGCAGGCTCCTACGAGCAGTACTTC.